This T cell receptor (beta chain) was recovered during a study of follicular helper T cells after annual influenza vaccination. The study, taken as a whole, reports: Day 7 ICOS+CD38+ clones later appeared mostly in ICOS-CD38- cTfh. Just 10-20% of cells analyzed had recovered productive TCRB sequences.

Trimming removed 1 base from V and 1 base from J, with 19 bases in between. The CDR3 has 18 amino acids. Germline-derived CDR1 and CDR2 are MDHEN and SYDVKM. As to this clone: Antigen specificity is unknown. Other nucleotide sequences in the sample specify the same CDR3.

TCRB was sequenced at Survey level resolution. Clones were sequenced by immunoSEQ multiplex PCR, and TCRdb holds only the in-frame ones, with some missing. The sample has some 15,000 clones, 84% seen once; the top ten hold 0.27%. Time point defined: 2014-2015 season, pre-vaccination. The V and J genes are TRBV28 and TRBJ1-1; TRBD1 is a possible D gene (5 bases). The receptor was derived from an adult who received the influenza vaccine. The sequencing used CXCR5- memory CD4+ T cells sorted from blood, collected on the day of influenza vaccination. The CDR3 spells CASSLYLGRGRENTEAFF. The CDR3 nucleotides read TGTGCCAGCAGTTTATACTTGGGGCGGGGCAGGGAGAACACTGAAGCTTTCTTT.